This T cell receptor (beta chain) was identified in a study of T cell responses to AZD1222 COVID-19 vaccine. General study points: Among the donors, most were white British and more were female, and clonal diversity was possibly underestimated.

Repertoires were generated with immunoSEQ multiplex PCR, while TCRdb's copy carries only in-frame clones and drops some. Of roughly 80,000 clones detected, 90% appear once; the ten largest clones hold more than 2.5%. This clone was seen more than once but under ten times. The target antigen is unknown. Germline CDR1 reads ENHRY; CDR2 reads SYGVKD. V lost 2 bases, J lost 7 bases, and 15 bases lay in between. The CDR3 is 14 amino acids. The rearrangement links TRBV10-3 to TRBJ2-7, with D tentatively TRBD2 (6 bases). This receptor was taken from an adult who received the AZD1222 COVID-19 vaccine. The source material was peripheral blood, sampled 28 days after the second AZD1222 dose. The CDR3 DNA reads TGTGCCATCAGTGAGACAGTCCTAGCGAGGGAGCAGTACTTC. Protein product: CAISETVLAREQYF.